The 29 T cell receptor beta chains reported below all come from one sample, sequenced in a study of cytomegalovirus exposure and HLA in healthy donors. 60 Vbeta and 13 Jbeta primers were used in PCR. Only in-frame clones appear in the TCRdb table, and some are missing; sequencing was by immunoSEQ multiplex PCR. Of around 130,000 clones in the sample, around 9% were seen once. The sequencing input was PBMCs. Receptors originate from a man aged 35 to 55 in good health and CMV-seronegative.

This clone has just a few counts. V usage is TRBV11-2 and J usage is TRBJ2-5; TRBD2 matches 8 bases. The DNA end favors TRBJ2-7, so the J call may be wrong. This CDR3 spans 13 amino acids. The germline V gene has CDR1 SGHAT and CDR2 FQNNGV. The CDR3 loop is CASSLAGGHEQYF. In DNA, the CDR3 is TGTGCCAGCAGCTTAGCGGGGGGGCACGAGCAGTACTTC.

This clone has just a few counts. The same CDR3 is also encoded by other DNA sequences in this sample. The CDR3 region has the DNA TGTGCCAGCAGCTCCCCGGGACAGTTTGGGGAAAAACTGTTTTTT. Encoded protein: CASSSPGQFGEKLFF. The chain joins TRBV7-9 to TRBJ1-4, with TRBD1 matching over 7 bases. The CDR3 runs 15 residues. Trimming cost V 4 bases and J 8 bases; bases outside gene matches: 10. Germline V gene lookup returns CDR1 SEHNR and CDR2 FQNEAQ (reference sequence).

The rearrangement joins TRBV18 to TRBJ2-1; TRBD1 agrees at 7 bases. The CDR3 sequence is 16 residues long. V lost 1 base to trimming and J lost 3 bases; unmatched junction nucleotides: 6. Germline V gene sequence: CDR1 KGHSH, CDR2 LQKENI. Here the CDR3 DNA reads TGTGCCAGCTCACCACTTGCGACAGGGTACTACAATGAGCAGTTCTTC. This codes for CASSPLATGYYNEQFF.

About this clone: Given the absence of the conserved phenylalanine or tryptophan at the CDR3 end, a read error is likely. The genes are TRBV30 and TRBJ2-3; the D gene is possibly TRBD1 (7 bases). The V gene lost 4 bases and the J gene lost 4 bases, with 12 bases spanning the gap. Germline CDR1 reads GTSNPN; CDR2 reads SVGIG (reference sequence). The CDR3 covers 13 residues. The DNA of the CDR3 is TGTGCCTGGAAGGAGGGGGCCTCAGATACGCAGTATGTT. Amino acid sequence: CAWKEGASDTQYV.

The rearrangement joins TRBV28 to TRBJ1-4; a possible D gene is TRBD1 (6 bases). Germline CDR1 reads MDHEN; CDR2 reads SYDVKM. The CDR3 length is 15 residues. Trimming shortened V by 1 base and J by 8 bases, and 14 bases separated the two germline ends. The CDR3 coding sequence is TGTGCCAGCAGTTTATCGGGCAGGGGTAAAGAAAAACTGTTTTTT. Protein product: CASSLSGRGKEKLFF.

The CDR3 bases are TGTGCCAGCAGTGAACGAGTAGCGAACACTGAAGCTTTCTTT. Translating it yields CASSERVANTEAFF. This chain joins TRBV6-1 and TRBJ1-1; the D is unclear. This CDR3 spans 14 amino acids. Germline V CDR1 and CDR2: MNHNS, SASEGT. Trimming stripped 2 bases from V and 1 base from J, with 8 bases between.

This chain uses TRBV7-9 with TRBJ2-7; 7 nucleotides match TRBD1. Germline CDR1 SEHNR, CDR2 FQNEAQ (reference sequence). V gave up 0 bases and J gave up 3 bases; unmatched junction bases: 5. The CDR3 loop spans 15 amino acids. The CDR3 sequence: CASSLAQGLYYEQYF. The CDR3 DNA follows: TGTGCCAGCAGCTTAGCACAGGGGCTATACTACGAGCAGTACTTC.

This clone has more than one count but fewer than ten. This chain connects TRBV28 to TRBJ1-6; TRBD1 agrees at 7 bases. CDR1 and CDR2 from the germline V gene are MDHEN and SYDVKM. V lost 2 bases to trimming and J lost 6 bases; unmatched junction nucleotides: 10. This CDR3 has 17 residues. The CDR3 protein is CASSLDTGVSFNSPLHF. DNA for the CDR3: TGTGCCAGCAGTTTAGACACAGGGGTCTCTTTTAATTCACCCCTCCACTTT.

This rearrangement joins TRBV11-2 to TRBJ2-7; 8 nucleotides line up with TRBD1. The CDR3 is made up of 14 amino acids. V lost 3 bases, J lost 2 bases, and 3 bases stayed unmatched. Per germline, CDR1 SGHAT and CDR2 FQNNGV. Here the CDR3 reads CASSFRGRTYEQYF. The DNA of the CDR3 is TGTGCCAGCAGCTTCAGGGGGCGGACCTACGAGCAGTACTTC. The full variable domain, with the rest looked up from reference TRBV11-2 and TRBJ2-7, is EAGVAQSPRYKIIEKRQSVAFWCNPISGHATLYWYQQILGQGPKLLIQFQNNGVVDDSQLPKDRFSAERLKGVDSTLKIQPAKLEDSAVYLCASSFRGRTYEQYFGPGTRLTVT.

This clone was observed a few times. The gene calls are TRBV6-5 and TRBJ1-2; D unresolved. V was shortened by 0 bases and J by 3 bases, with 14 bases between the two germline ends. The CDR3 extends over 16 amino acids. Germline loops: CDR1 MNHEY, CDR2 SVGAGI. CDR3 in DNA: TGTGCCAGCAGTTACTCGATCCAGGCGGGTTACTATGGCTACACCTTC. Residues: CASSYSIQAGYYGYTF.

This clone was counted between two and nine times. The chain joins TRBV6-5 to TRBJ2-5; D might be TRBD2 (6 bases). Germline lookup yields CDR1 MNHEY and CDR2 SVGAGI. This CDR3 is built from 14 residues. The germline V and J ends were trimmed by 5 bases and 7 bases, with 17 bases remaining between them. CDR3 bases: TGTGCCAGCAGTGCTTCTAGCGTCGGGGGGACCCAGTACTTC. Translation: CASSASSVGGTQYF.

This clone occurred a few times. J is TRBJ2-3 and V is TRBV7-9, with 13 bases aligning to TRBD2. The CDR3 covers 16 residues. V dropped 4 bases and J dropped 4; count of bases not matched to a gene: 5. Germline CDR1 reads SEHNR; CDR2 reads FQNEAQ (reference sequence). The CDR3 is CASSSTTSGGPDTQYF. The CDR3 nucleotides are TGTGCCAGCAGCTCAACGACTAGCGGGGGGCCAGATACGCAGTATTTT.

The J gene is TRBJ1-1, the V gene TRBV7-9, with a weak D call TRBD1 (5 bases). V shed 4 bases and J shed 6 bases, with 12 bases lying between them. Germline CDR1 reads SEHNR; CDR2 reads FQNEAQ (reference sequence). The CDR3 totals 13 residues. The chain's CDR3 is CASSSRQYAEAFF. The CDR3 bases are TGTGCCAGCAGCTCCCGACAGTACGCTGAAGCTTTCTTT.

The V call is TRBV27, the J call TRBJ2-3; maybe TRBD1 (6 bases). The V and J ends lost 5 bases and 2 bases respectively, with 14 bases between them. The germline gives CDR1 MNHEY, CDR2 SMNVEV (reference sequence). The CDR3 runs to 15 residues. CDR3 sequence reads: CASSTRQAYTDTQYF. The CDR3 DNA is TGTGCCAGCAGTACACGACAGGCGTACACAGATACGCAGTATTTT.

The chain employs TRBV5-4 and TRBJ2-1, with 9 bases aligning to TRBD2. Germline CDR1 and CDR2: SGHNT and YYREEE (reference sequence). The V and J ends lost 3 bases and 7 bases, in that order; junction bases with no gene match: 17. The CDR3 is 18 amino acids. The CDR3, as DNA: TGTGCCAGCAGCTCCACCGTAGCGGTGCGGGGGGGCCTAAATGAGCAGTTCTTC. As protein: CASSSTVAVRGGLNEQFF.

The rearrangement joins TRBV19 to TRBJ2-3; D might be TRBD2 (6 bases). This CDR3 has 15 residues. V shed 1 base and J shed 1 base, with 9 bases lying between them. Germline CDR1 LNHDA, CDR2 SQIVND (reference sequence). In DNA form, the CDR3 reads TGTGCCAGTAGTATAGGTGGAGGGCGCACAGATACGCAGTATTTT. This sequence encodes CASSIGGGRTDTQYF.

In this sample, this clone turned up a few times. The chain combines TRBV4-3 with TRBJ2-2; a possible D gene is TRBD1 (5 bases). Germline lookup yields CDR1 LGHNA and CDR2 YSLEER. V lost 2 bases to trimming and J lost 2 bases, with 6 bases between them. This CDR3 comprises 14 residues. The CDR3 spells CASSQRGNTGELFF. The CDR3 DNA reads TGCGCCAGCAGCCAAAGGGGTAACACCGGGGAGCTGTTTTTT.

The CDR3 region is CASSLVESSGGQETQYF. CDR3 bases: TGTGCCAGCAGCTTAGTAGAATCTAGCGGGGGCCAAGAGACCCAGTACTTC. The gene calls are TRBV11-3 and TRBJ2-5; 10 bases map to TRBD2. The CDR3 loop spans 17 amino acids. V lost 1 base and J lost 1; bases outside the gene matches: 6. Germline lookup yields CDR1 SGHNT and CDR2 YENEEA.

CDR3 loop: CASRKDTTYEQYF. For the CDR3, the DNA is TGTGCCAGCCGGAAGGACACCACCTACGAGCAGTACTTC. The chain links TRBV6-5 to TRBJ2-7, with a possible D match to TRBD1 (5 bases). Germline CDR1 and CDR2: MNHEY and SVGAGI. The CDR3 sequence is 13 residues long. Deletions cut 8 bases from V and 2 bases from J, with 13 bases between.

This clone was detected only a few times. J is TRBJ1-2 and V is TRBV5-1; possibly TRBD1 for D (5 bases). CDR3 length: 13 residues. Trimming left V 4 bases short and J 2 bases short, with 9 bases between. Germline-derived CDR1 and CDR2 are SGHRS and YFSETQ. The CDR3 reads CASSLDINYGYTF. CDR3 DNA sequence: TGCGCCAGCAGCCTGGACATAAACTATGGCTACACCTTC.

This clone was detected only a few times. V and J are TRBV5-4 and TRBJ1-2; D is unresolved. The CDR3 is 14 residues long. Germline V gives CDR1 SGHNT, CDR2 YYREEE (reference sequence). Trimming took 4 bases from V and 10 from J, leaving 20 bases between them. CDR3 amino acids: CASSRDSTGLIYTF. CDR3 sequence (DNA): TGTGCCAGCAGCCGAGACTCGACGGGATTGATCTACACCTTC.

This clone was recorded a few times. This chain joins TRBV15 and TRBJ2-3; D may be TRBD2 (6 bases). The length of the CDR3 is 13 residues. V gave up 3 bases and J gave up 6 bases, with 10 bases separating them. CDR1 and CDR2 from the germline V gene are LNHNV and YYDKDF (reference sequence). The CDR3 loop is CATSRGREDTQYF. CDR3 in DNA: TGTGCCACCAGCAGGGGCCGGGAGGATACGCAGTATTTT. Together with reference TRBV15 and TRBJ2-3, the CDR3 gives the full variable domain: DAMVIQNPRYQVTQFGKPVTLSCSQTLNHNVMYWYQQKSSQAPKLLFHYYDKDFNNEADTPDNFQSRRPNTSFCFLDIRSPGLGDTAMYLCATSRGREDTQYFGPGTRLTVL.

The chain has TRBV7-6 and TRBJ2-7, with D tentatively TRBD1 (5 bases). V was clipped by 5 bases and J by 3 bases, with 8 bases between them. CDR3 length equals 12 residues. The germline gives CDR1 SGHVS, CDR2 FNYEAQ. DNA of the CDR3: TGTGCCAGCAGCCAAGACAGCTACGAGCAGTACTTC. It codes for CASSQDSYEQYF.

This sequence joins TRBV6-5 and TRBJ2-1, with 9 bases lining up with TRBD1. Germline CDR1 MNHEY, CDR2 SVGAGI. The CDR3 runs 11 residues. The V gene end was trimmed by 10 bases and the J gene end by 8 bases; junction bases not matched to a gene: 3. The CDR3 DNA follows: TGTGCCAACAGACAGGGGGATGAGCAGTTCTTC. This translates into CANRQGDEQFF.

On this clone itself: This CDR3 fails to terminate in the conserved phenylalanine or tryptophan, so it likely reflects a read error. The J gene is TRBJ1-1, the V gene TRBV5-1, with 11 nucleotides matching TRBD1. The CDR3 contains 16 residues. The germline V gene has CDR1 SGHRS and CDR2 YFSETQ. V shed 1 base and J 5 bases; nucleotides not matched to a gene: 7. CDR3 bases: TGCGCCAGCAGCTTGTGGGGGACAGGGGGAGGTACTGAAGCTTTCCTT. As protein: CASSLWGTGGGTEAFL.

In this sample, this clone turned up a few times. V gene TRBV5-6 combines with J gene TRBJ2-5; TRBD1 might be the D (5 bases). The J call may not be correct, given that the DNA end is closer to TRBJ2-7. This CDR3 is 14 amino acids long. Germline V gene sequence: CDR1 SGHDT, CDR2 YYEEEE. DNA of the CDR3: TGTGCCAGCAAATCCGACAGAAGCTCCTACGAGCAGTACTTC. This sequence encodes CASKSDRSSYEQYF.

This clone was seen more than once but under ten times. CDR3 residues: CASSSAGFSSGNTIYF. In DNA form, the CDR3 reads TGTGCCAGCAGCTCTGCGGGGTTTAGCTCTGGAAACACCATATATTTT. V usage is TRBV13 and J usage is TRBJ1-3; D gene uncertain. V was pared by 4 bases and J by 0 bases, with 13 bases between. The CDR3 has 16 amino acids. Germline V gives CDR1 PRHDT, CDR2 FYEKMQ (reference sequence).

This clone was observed a few times. This chain uses TRBV5-4 with TRBJ2-5, with a weak D call TRBD1 (6 bases). Per germline, CDR1 SGHNT and CDR2 YYREEE (reference sequence). Trimming took 3 bases from V and 2 from J, leaving 11 bases between them. The CDR3 sequence is 14 residues long. CDR3 amino acids: CASSSGGRQETQYF. The CDR3 DNA is TGTGCCAGCAGCTCTGGGGGCAGGCAAGAGACCCAGTACTTC.

V and J are TRBV5-1 and TRBJ1-3; the match to TRBD1 covers 8 bases. Looked up from germline, CDR1 is SGHRS and CDR2 is YFSETQ. The CDR3 consists of 14 residues. Losses at the gene ends were 0 bases for V and 14 bases for J; bases not matched to a gene: 10. The CDR3 DNA is TGCGCCAGCAGCTTGGACCGGACAGGGCGACCCTTATATTTT. It codes for CASSLDRTGRPLYF.